The clone carrying this TCR beta chain was seen only a few times. This CDR3 region has 15 residues. CDR1 is LNHDA, CDR2 SQIVND, per germline (reference sequence). Trimming removed 1 base from V and 6 bases from J, with 13 bases in between. TCRdb keeps only in-frame clones here, not all; method: immunoSEQ multiplex PCR. Of 200,000 to 300,000 clones listed, about 90% were seen once; the top ten hold roughly 1.2%. This sample is part of a study of cytomegalovirus exposure and HLA in healthy donors. The clonotype comes from a woman younger than 45 in good health and CMV-seropositive. The specimen was PBMCs. V is TRBV19 and J is TRBJ1-5; a possible D gene is TRBD1 (6 bases). CDR3 DNA: TGTGCCAGTAGTATAGTAGGGGGAGCGGCTCAGCCCCAGCATTTT. Residues: CASSIVGGAAQPQHF.